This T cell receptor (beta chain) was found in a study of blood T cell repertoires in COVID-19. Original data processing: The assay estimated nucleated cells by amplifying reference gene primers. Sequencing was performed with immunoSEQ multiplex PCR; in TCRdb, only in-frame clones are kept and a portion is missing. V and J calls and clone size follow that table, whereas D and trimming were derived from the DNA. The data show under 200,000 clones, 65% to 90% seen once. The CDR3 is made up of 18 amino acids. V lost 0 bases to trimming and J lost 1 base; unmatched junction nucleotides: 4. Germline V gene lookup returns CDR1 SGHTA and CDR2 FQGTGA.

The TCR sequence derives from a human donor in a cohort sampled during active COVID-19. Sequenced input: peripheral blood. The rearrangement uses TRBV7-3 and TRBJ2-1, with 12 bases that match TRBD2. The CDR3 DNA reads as TGTGCCAGCAGCTTAACACGACTAGCGGGGGCGTCCTACAATGAGCAGTTCTTC. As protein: CASSLTRLAGASYNEQFF.